This TCR beta chain was documented in a study of blood T cells in healthy people across ages. The authors ran a second PCR of roughly 6 to 12 cycles using a sample-barcoded 5' primer and a J-beta primer mix. All samples gave at least 2.5 million CDR3-containing paired-end reads. TCRdb ran MiXCR on the 5' RACE reads and lists one entry per CDR3 protein. The sample includes 800,000 to 1,300,000 distinct CDR3 sequences, around 25% seen only once; the top ten take 0.75%. CDR1 is SGHAT, CDR2 FQNNGV, per germline. Trimming cost V 5 bases and J 4 bases; bases outside gene matches: 9. This CDR3 is 15 amino acids long. This sample also belongs to another study, concerning T cells of mothers and their children.

The sample taken for sequencing was blood. The chain joins TRBV11-2 to TRBJ2-3, with 7 positions matching TRBD2. This receptor was taken from a girl under 10 years old in good health. Here the CDR3 DNA reads TGTGCCAGCAGCGAGATTGCGGGAGTGCCAGATACGCAGTATTTT. This encodes CASSEIAGVPDTQYF.